The 29 T cell receptor beta chains given below trace back to one sample, sequenced in a study of blood T cell repertoires in COVID-19. TCRdb's table, derived via immunoSEQ multiplex PCR, lists solely in-frame clones and lacks some. This repertoire shows about 100,000 clones, approximately 87% found once; its top ten account for 13%. The sample was peripheral blood. These receptor sequences come from a human donor in a cohort sampled during active COVID-19.

This chain uses TRBV5-1 with TRBJ2-3; tentatively, D is TRBD1 (6 bases). CDR3 length: 15 residues. Trimming stripped 4 bases from V and 0 bases from J, with 12 bases between. Germline V lookup: CDR1 SGHRS, CDR2 YFSETQ. The CDR3 DNA is TGCGCCAGCAGCCCCGGGACACTAAGCACAGATACGCAGTATTTT. This encodes CASSPGTLSTDTQYF.

This sequence joins TRBV7-8 and TRBJ1-4; D is unresolved. CDR3 length: 16 amino acids. Trimming stripped 4 bases from V and 5 bases from J, with 17 bases between. The germline V gene has CDR1 SGHVS and CDR2 FQNEAQ. CDR3 protein: CASSSQVSRGNEKLFF. DNA of the CDR3: TGTGCCAGCAGCTCTCAGGTATCCCGAGGGAATGAAAAACTGTTTTTT. The variable domain in full, completed from reference TRBV7-8 and TRBJ1-4, reads GAGVSQSPRYKVAKRGQDVALRCDPISGHVSLFWYQQALGQGPEFLTYFQNEAQLDKSGLPSDRFFAERPEGSVSTLKIQRTQQEDSAVYLCASSSQVSRGNEKLFFGSGTQLSVL.

This rearrangement joins TRBV9 to TRBJ1-1, with D perhaps TRBD1 (5 bases). The CDR3 contains 13 residues. V was shortened by 6 bases and J by 0 bases, with 9 bases between the two germline ends. In germline, CDR1 is SGDLS, CDR2 YYNGEE. Here the CDR3 DNA reads TGTGCCAGCACGGGGGGGATGAACACTGAAGCTTTCTTT. Its protein product is CASTGGMNTEAFF.

This clone was seen just once. The rearrangement uses TRBV7-2 and TRBJ1-5, with D possibly matching TRBD1 (6 bases). The CDR3 is made up of 15 amino acids. V lost 1 base and J lost 4, with 11 bases in between. The germline V gene encodes CDR1 SGHTA and CDR2 FQGNSA. The CDR3 sequence: CASSLGIGTNQPQHF. CDR3 sequence (DNA): TGTGCCAGCAGCTTAGGGATTGGGACAAATCAGCCCCAGCATTTT. Variable domain in full (rest from reference TRBV7-2 and TRBJ1-5): GAGVSQSPSNKVTEKGKDVELRCDPISGHTALYWYRQSLGQGLEFLIYFQGNSAPDKSGLPSDRFSAERTGGSVSTLTIQRTQQEDSAVYLCASSLGIGTNQPQHFGDGTRLSIL.

The chain links TRBV5-1 to TRBJ1-3; tentative D call: TRBD1 (5 bases). Trimming cost V 4 bases and J 0 bases, with 11 bases left between them. The CDR3 runs to 15 residues. Looked up from germline, CDR1 is SGHRS and CDR2 is YFSETQ. CDR3 residues: CASSPGPSSGNTIYF. CDR3 nucleotides: TGCGCCAGCAGCCCAGGGCCGTCCTCTGGAAACACCATATATTTT.

The chain employs TRBV7-9 and TRBJ2-1; 14 nucleotides align to TRBD2. V lost 3 bases and J lost 8; bases outside the gene matches: 3. The CDR3 contains 15 residues. Per the germline V gene, CDR1 is SEHNR and CDR2 is FQNEAQ (reference sequence). In DNA, the CDR3 is TGTGCCAGCAGCTTGGGACTAGCGGGGGCGGATGAGCAGTTCTTC. Translating gives CASSLGLAGADEQFF.

J is TRBJ2-1 and V is TRBV11-2, with D perhaps TRBD2 (5 bases). The CDR3 loop spans 12 amino acids. From germline, CDR1 is SGHAT and CDR2 FQNNGV. V dropped 3 bases and J dropped 8 bases, with 8 bases sitting between them. The CDR3 DNA reads TGTGCCAGCAGCTTTGCGGGCGATGAGCAGTTCTTC. Amino acid sequence: CASSFAGDEQFF.

The chain combines TRBV6-5 with TRBJ1-6; 7 bases agree with TRBD1. The CDR3 extends over 14 amino acids. Germline values: CDR1 MNHEY, CDR2 SVGAGI. V trimming: 7 bases; J trimming: 9 bases; junction bases outside the gene matches: 9. The CDR3 nucleotides are TGTGCCAGCACCCGGGACAGAATACTTTCACCCCTCCACTTT. It is translated as CASTRDRILSPLHF.

This chain joins TRBV7-2 and TRBJ2-7, with D possibly TRBD2 on 6 matching bases. Germline V gene sequence: CDR1 SGHTA, CDR2 FQGNSA. The CDR3 sequence is 16 residues long. The ends were cut back, 4 bases at V and 3 bases at J, with 19 bases in the middle. CDR3 bases: TGTGCCAGCAGCTCGGAGGGGAGCATTGCCAGCTACGAGCAGTACTTC. Encoded protein: CASSSEGSIASYEQYF.

The CDR3 spells CASSQTSGGRNEQFF. In DNA form, the CDR3 reads TGTGCCAGCAGCCAAACTAGCGGGGGGAGGAATGAGCAGTTCTTC. This rearrangement joins TRBV3-1 (or the pseudogene TRBV3-2) to TRBJ2-1; 12 nucleotides match TRBD2. This CDR3 comprises 15 residues. Unmatched junction bases numbered 3, after V lost 2 bases and J lost 7 bases. Germline loops: CDR1 LGHDT, CDR2 YNNKEL (reference sequence).

This chain joins TRBV3-1 (or the pseudogene TRBV3-2) and TRBJ2-5; TRBD1 aligns across 7 bases. The length of the CDR3 is 15 residues. J gave up 1 base and V 4 bases, and 6 bases lay outside the gene matches. Per germline, CDR1 LGHDT and CDR2 YNNKEL (reference sequence). In DNA form, the CDR3 reads TGTGCCAGCAGCCCCATGACAGGGTTCCAAGAGACCCAGTACTTC. Its translation is CASSPMTGFQETQYF.

This chain connects TRBV6-5 to TRBJ2-7, with D maybe TRBD2 (6 bases). Trimming left V 8 bases short and J 2 bases short, with 13 bases between. The CDR3 loop spans 13 amino acids. Per the germline V gene, CDR1 is MNHEY and CDR2 is SVGAGI. The CDR3: CASGRRETYEQYF. For the CDR3, the DNA is TGTGCCAGCGGTAGGCGGGAAACCTACGAGCAGTACTTC.

This chain links TRBV5-4 with TRBJ1-2; D may be TRBD1 (6 bases). This CDR3 comprises 14 residues. The V and J ends lost 4 bases and 5 bases respectively, with 15 bases between them. Germline CDR1 SGHNT, CDR2 YYREEE (reference sequence). DNA of the CDR3: TGTGCCAGCAGCCCGACAGGCTCTAGGTATGGCTACACCTTC. Translated, it gives CASSPTGSRYGYTF.

The chain has TRBV7-2 and TRBJ2-3; D perhaps matches TRBD1 (6 bases). The length of the CDR3 is 15 residues. The germline V and J ends were trimmed by 2 bases and 0 bases, with 9 bases remaining between them. CDR1 is SGHTA, CDR2 FQGNSA, per germline. For the CDR3, the DNA is TGTGCCAGCAGCTTAAGAGACAGGAGCACAGATACGCAGTATTTT. This sequence encodes CASSLRDRSTDTQYF.

The genes are TRBV7-2 and TRBJ1-5; D remains ambiguous. The length of the CDR3 is 16 residues. V was pared by 1 base and J by 2 bases, with 12 bases between. CDR1 is SGHTA and CDR2 is FQGNSA in the germline V gene. The CDR3 coding sequence is TGTGCCAGCAGCTTAGTCTCCGGGTTAGGCAATCAGCCCCAGCATTTT. Translating it yields CASSLVSGLGNQPQHF.

The chain couples TRBV9 to TRBJ2-1; 10 positions agree with TRBD2. The CDR3 is 15 residues long. In germline, CDR1 is SGDLS, CDR2 YYNGEE. V trimming: 1 base; J trimming: 7 bases; junction bases outside the gene matches: 5. Here the CDR3 DNA reads TGTGCCAGCAGCGTAAGGTCTAGCGGGAGAAATGAGCAGTTCTTC. This translates into CASSVRSSGRNEQFF.

The V call is TRBV5-8, the J call TRBJ2-1, with D hard to call. The germline V and J ends were trimmed by 6 bases and 4 bases, with 11 bases remaining between them. This CDR3 is built from 13 residues. From germline, CDR1 is SGHTS and CDR2 YDEGEE. Written as DNA, the CDR3 is TGTGCCAGCATTCCAGTCGGGTACAATGAGCAGTTCTTC. This codes for CASIPVGYNEQFF.

The CDR3 nucleotides are TGCGCCAGCAGTGTCCAGATCTCCGGGGAGCTGTTTTTT. It codes for CASSVQISGELFF. This chain links TRBV10-1 with TRBJ2-2; no firm D call. This CDR3 comprises 13 residues. CDR1 is WNHNN and CDR2 is SYGVQD in the germline V gene (reference sequence). Between the trimmed V and J ends, which lost 4 bases and 6 bases, there was a span of 9 bases.

The V gene is TRBV21-1, the J gene TRBJ1-5; no check of the table's D call, TRBD1, against the DNA was made. TRBV21-1 is a documented pseudogene. The CDR3 is 15 amino acids. The CDR3 nucleotides are TGTGCCAGCAGCAGTGGACAGGGAATCAATCAGCCCCAGCATTTT. Protein sequence: CASSSGQGINQPQHF.

In DNA form, the CDR3 reads TGTGCCTGGAGTGGGGAGGGGATACGCTACACCTTC. Its protein is CAWSGEGIRYTF. The chain employs TRBV30 and TRBJ1-2; a weak D match, TRBD1 (5 bases). V was trimmed by 1 base and J by 9 bases, leaving 12 bases between them. Germline V gene lookup returns CDR1 GTSNPN and CDR2 SVGIG (reference sequence). The CDR3 runs 12 residues. The full variable domain, in which reference TRBV30 and TRBJ1-2 provide the parts outside the CDR3, is SQTIHQWPATLVQPVGSPLSLECTVEGTSNPNLYWYRQAAGRGLQLLFYSVGIGQISSEVPQNLSASRPQDRQFILSSKKLLLSDSGFYLCAWSGEGIRYTFGSGTRLTVV.

Only a few counts were recorded for this clone. The rearrangement links TRBV30 to TRBJ1-5; maybe TRBD1 (6 bases). The CDR3 covers 13 residues. Between the trimmed V and J ends, which lost 5 bases and 4 bases, there was a span of 12 bases. Germline assignment: CDR1 GTSNPN and CDR2 SVGIG (reference sequence). For the CDR3, the DNA is TGTGCCTGGGCCCAAGGGACAAATCAGCCCCAGCATTTT. Translating it yields CAWAQGTNQPQHF.

This rearrangement joins TRBV5-4 to TRBJ2-7; TRBD2 agrees at 14 bases. V shed 4 bases and J 4 bases; nucleotides not matched to a gene: 4. This CDR3 has 15 amino acids. The V gene's germline CDR1 is SGHNT and CDR2 YYREEE (reference sequence). CDR3 sequence (DNA): TGTGCCAGCAGCACGGGACTAGCGGGGGAGTACGAGCAGTACTTC. It yields the protein CASSTGLAGEYEQYF. Complete variable domain (other parts from reference TRBV5-4 and TRBJ2-7): ETGVTQSPTHLIKTRGQQVTLRCSSQSGHNTVSWYQQALGQGPQFIFQYYREEENGRGNFPPRFSGLQFPNYSSELNVNALELDDSALYLCASSTGLAGEYEQYFGPGTRLTVT.

This clone has a single count. V usage is TRBV19 and J usage is TRBJ1-2, with 8 positions matching TRBD1. V lost 4 bases and J lost 2; bases outside the gene matches: 9. This CDR3 spans 16 amino acids. In germline, CDR1 is LNHDA, CDR2 SQIVND (reference sequence). The DNA of the CDR3 is TGTGCCAGTAGTACTAGACAGGGGACACGAAACTATGGCTACACCTTC. Translating it yields CASSTRQGTRNYGYTF.

The chain joins TRBV9 to TRBJ2-3, with D possibly matching TRBD2 (7 bases). Germline CDR1 is SGDLS and CDR2 is YYNGEE. The CDR3 covers 17 residues. V was cut by 3 bases and J by 4 bases, with 21 bases left in between. CDR3 in amino acids: CASSAGGGPRSADTQYF. In DNA form, the CDR3 reads TGTGCCAGCAGCGCAGGCGGGGGCCCTCGATCCGCAGATACGCAGTATTTT.

J is TRBJ2-1 and V is TRBV21-1; the D call of TRBD2 is as the table states it, not checked on the DNA. TRBV21-1 is a known pseudogene. The CDR3 has 15 residues. The CDR3 DNA sequence: TGTGCCAGCAGGATAAAGGTACTAGTAGAGGATGAGCAGTTCTTC. This sequence encodes CASRIKVLVEDEQFF.

This rearrangement joins TRBV5-5 to TRBJ1-3; D gene uncertain. This CDR3 is built from 17 residues. V lost 0 bases to trimming and J lost 0 bases, with 13 bases between them. In germline, CDR1 is SGHKS, CDR2 YYEKEE (reference sequence). CDR3 coding DNA: TGTGCCAGCAGCTTGGGGCCAACAAGGAGCTCTGGAAACACCATATATTTT. Residues: CASSLGPTRSSGNTIYF.

The chain carries TRBV2 and TRBJ2-1, with D uncertain. V was clipped by 5 bases and J by 6 bases, with 8 bases between them. CDR3 length: 12 amino acids. Germline-derived CDR1 and CDR2 are SNHLY and FYNNEI. CDR3 sequence reads: CASSREANEQFF. The CDR3 DNA reads as TGTGCCAGCAGTCGAGAGGCCAATGAGCAGTTCTTC. The whole variable domain, remainder taken from reference TRBV2 and TRBJ2-1, is EPEVTQTPSHQVTQMGQEVILRCVPISNHLYFYWYRQILGQKVEFLVSFYNNEISEKSEIFDDQFSVERPDGSNFTLKIRSTKLEDSAMYFCASSREANEQFFGPGTRLTVL.

The chain has TRBV5-1 and TRBJ2-4, with 9 nucleotides matching TRBD1. Germline CDR1 SGHRS, CDR2 YFSETQ. This CDR3 comprises 15 residues. Germline trimming cut 0 bases from V and 8 bases from J; bases unmatched to any gene: 6. The CDR3 loop is CASSLEGQGRDIQYF. The CDR3, as DNA: TGCGCCAGCAGCTTGGAGGGACAGGGAAGAGACATTCAGTACTTC.

The gene calls are TRBV9 and TRBJ2-1, with a tentative D call TRBD1 (6 bases). The germline V gene has CDR1 SGDLS and CDR2 YYNGEE. The CDR3 totals 16 residues. Between the trimmed V and J ends, which lost 0 bases and 4 bases, there was a span of 14 bases. The CDR3 bases are TGTGCCAGCAGCGTAGGGGCAGGGGTTTTATACAATGAGCAGTTCTTC. Its protein is CASSVGAGVLYNEQFF.